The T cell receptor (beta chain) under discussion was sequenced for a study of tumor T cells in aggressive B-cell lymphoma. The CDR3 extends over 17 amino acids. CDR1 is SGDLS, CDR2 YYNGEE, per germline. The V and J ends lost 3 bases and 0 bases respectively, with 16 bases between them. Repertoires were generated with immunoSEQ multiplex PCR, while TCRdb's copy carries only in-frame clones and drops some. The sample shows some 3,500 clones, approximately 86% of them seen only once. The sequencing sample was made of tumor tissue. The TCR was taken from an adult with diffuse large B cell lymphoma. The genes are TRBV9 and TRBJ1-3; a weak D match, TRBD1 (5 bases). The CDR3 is CASSEGITGFSGNTIYF. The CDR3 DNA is TGTGCCAGCAGCGAGGGGATAACAGGCTTCTCTGGAAACACCATATATTTT.